This passage covers 8 T cell receptor beta chains from one sample sequenced in a study of cytomegalovirus exposure and HLA in healthy donors. PCR amplification relied on 60 Vbeta primers (plus 13 Jbeta primers). Profiling relied on immunoSEQ multiplex PCR, and the TCRdb table lists in-frame clones only, not all of them. Counted here are about 98,000 clones, around 72% occurring once; the ten biggest clones make up 1.5% to 2%. The sequencing input was PBMCs. The receptors shown here come from a male donor in good health and CMV-seronegative.

The V gene is TRBV14, the J gene TRBJ1-2, with D hard to call. This CDR3 contains 13 residues. CDR1 SGHDN and CDR2 FVKESK come from the germline V gene. The V end lost 4 bases, the J end lost 1 base, and 7 bases lay between the germline ends. CDR3: CASSPKINYGYTF. In DNA form, the CDR3 reads TGTGCCAGCAGCCCTAAGATTAACTATGGCTACACCTTC.

The chain joins TRBV30 to TRBJ2-1; 9 bases align to TRBD2. The CDR3 contains 12 residues. After removal of 4 bases from V and 10 bases from J, the junction contained 5 bases not matched to a gene. From germline, CDR1 is GTSNPN and CDR2 SVGIG (reference sequence). DNA of the CDR3: TGTGCCTGGAAAAGTAGCGGGAGAGAGCAGTTCTTC. Protein product: CAWKSSGREQFF. Based on the CDR3 plus reference TRBV30 and TRBJ2-1, the full variable domain is SQTIHQWPATLVQPVGSPLSLECTVEGTSNPNLYWYRQAAGRGLQLLFYSVGIGQISSEVPQNLSASRPQDRQFILSSKKLLLSDSGFYLCAWKSSGREQFFGPGTRLTVL.

This clone was detected a few times. V is TRBV11-2 and J is TRBJ2-7; 11 bases match TRBD2. The CDR3 length is 15 residues. Germline assignment: CDR1 SGHAT and CDR2 FQNNGV. V was pared by 2 bases and J by 6 bases, with 6 bases of the junction left unmatched. The CDR3 DNA reads as TGTGCCAGCAGCTTAACCGGGACTAGCGGCCTCGAGCAGTACTTC. Amino acid sequence: CASSLTGTSGLEQYF.

This chain joins TRBV6-5 and TRBJ2-5; 9 nucleotides align to TRBD1. CDR1 is MNHEY, CDR2 SVGAGI, per germline. V dropped 6 bases and J dropped 4; count of bases not matched to a gene: 3. The CDR3 is 13 amino acids. CDR3 protein: CASSDRGGETQYF. The CDR3 coding sequence is TGTGCCAGCAGCGACAGGGGGGGAGAGACCCAGTACTTC.

This clone was seen a handful of times. This chain uses TRBV28 with TRBJ1-5; 8 bases align to TRBD1. Trimming removed 3 bases from V and 4 bases from J; junction bases left unmatched: 8. The CDR3 extends over 16 amino acids. Germline V lookup: CDR1 MDHEN, CDR2 SYDVKM. The CDR3 nucleotides are TGTGCCAGCAGTTTTGCAGGGGGCGGTTCGAATCAGCCCCAGCATTTT. Its protein is CASSFAGGGSNQPQHF.

The V gene is TRBV5-1, the J gene TRBJ1-1; 8 bases align to TRBD1. V trimming: 6 bases; J trimming: 6 bases; junction bases outside the gene matches: 7. The CDR3 totals 13 residues. Germline V gene sequence: CDR1 SGHRS, CDR2 YFSETQ. The CDR3 DNA sequence: TGCGCCAGCACCCCCGGACAGGGCCCTGAAGCTTTCTTT. This gives the protein CASTPGQGPEAFF.

The sample holds a few counts of this clone. The rearrangement uses TRBV30 and TRBJ1-5, with D unclear. CDR3 size: 11 residues. Germline CDR1 reads GTSNPN; CDR2 reads SVGIG (reference sequence). V lost 1 base and J 9 bases, leaving 7 bases between the germline ends. CDR3 DNA: TGTGCCTGGAGTGGGGGAGGGCCCCAGCATTTT. As protein: CAWSGGGPQHF.

The chain couples TRBV27 to TRBJ1-4; 8 nucleotides line up with TRBD1. The CDR3 has 14 amino acids. After removal of 6 bases from V and 7 bases from J, the junction contained 7 bases not matched to a gene. The germline V gene encodes CDR1 MNHEY and CDR2 SMNVEV (reference sequence). In nucleotides, the CDR3 is TGTGCCAGCAGACCAGGGGGCGGAGGTGAAAAACTGTTTTTT. This sequence encodes CASRPGGGGEKLFF.